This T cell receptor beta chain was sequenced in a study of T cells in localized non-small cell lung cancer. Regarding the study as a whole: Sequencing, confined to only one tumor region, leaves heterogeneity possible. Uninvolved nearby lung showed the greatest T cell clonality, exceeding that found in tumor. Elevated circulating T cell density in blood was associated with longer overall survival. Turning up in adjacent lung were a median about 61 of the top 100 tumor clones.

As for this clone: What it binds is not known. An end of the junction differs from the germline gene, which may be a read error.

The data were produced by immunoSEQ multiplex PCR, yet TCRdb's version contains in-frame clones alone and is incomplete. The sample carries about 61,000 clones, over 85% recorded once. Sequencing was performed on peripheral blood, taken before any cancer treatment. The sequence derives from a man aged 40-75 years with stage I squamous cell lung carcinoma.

The DNA for the CDR3 is TGTGCTAGCAGCTCGACAGTAGGTCCCCCAGATACGCAGTATTTT. Protein product: CASSSTVGPPDTQYF. The chain couples TRBV7-7 to TRBJ2-3; a weak D match, TRBD1 (5 bases). This CDR3 has 15 residues. Germline loops: CDR1 SSHAT, CDR2 FNYEAQ (reference sequence).